This T cell receptor (beta chain) originates from a study of T cells expressing NK-cell markers. Whole-study context: HCMV seropositivity characterized seven of the eight sequenced donors, and seronegativity one.

Turning to this clonotype: Its antigen is as yet unknown.

Findings and limits, study-wide: About 6 donors had dominant NKG2C+ clonotypes that comprised roughly 1.0-8% of their CD8+ T cells.

The cDNA for TCR beta came from 5'RACE template switching with UMIs. TCRdb re-called the 5' RACE reads; every CDR3 protein appears as one record, without DNA. There are roughly 450,000 distinct CDR3 sequences in the sample, with 1.4% held by the top ten. This CDR3 comprises 15 residues. Per the germline V gene, CDR1 is KGHDR and CDR2 is SFDVKD. The sequencing input was blood T cells: a sorted CD56 or NKG2C T cell subset, CD4+ or CD8+ T cells, or bulk PBMC T cells (not recorded which). The V call is TRBV24-1, the J call TRBJ2-3; absent DNA, TCRdb's TRBD2 call cannot be checked. This TCR was recovered from a woman between 45 and 60 years old in good health. CDR3 region: CATSDLGPQGDTQYF.